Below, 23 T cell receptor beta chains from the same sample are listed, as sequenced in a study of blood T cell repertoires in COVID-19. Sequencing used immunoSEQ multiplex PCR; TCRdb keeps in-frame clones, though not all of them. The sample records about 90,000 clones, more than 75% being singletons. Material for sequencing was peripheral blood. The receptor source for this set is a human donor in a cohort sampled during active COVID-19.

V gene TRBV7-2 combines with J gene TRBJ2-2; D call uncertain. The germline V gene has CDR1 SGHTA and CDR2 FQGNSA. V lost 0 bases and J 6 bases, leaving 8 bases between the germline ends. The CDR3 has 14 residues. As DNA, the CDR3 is TGTGCCAGCAGCTTAGCCGTGGGCCCCGGGGAGCTGTTTTTT. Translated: CASSLAVGPGELFF.

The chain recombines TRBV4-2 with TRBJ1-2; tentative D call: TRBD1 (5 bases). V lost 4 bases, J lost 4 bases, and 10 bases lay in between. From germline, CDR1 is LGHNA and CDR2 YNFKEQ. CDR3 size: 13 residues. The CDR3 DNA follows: TGTGCCAGCAGCCGAGGACATCGCTATGGCTACACCTTC. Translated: CASSRGHRYGYTF.

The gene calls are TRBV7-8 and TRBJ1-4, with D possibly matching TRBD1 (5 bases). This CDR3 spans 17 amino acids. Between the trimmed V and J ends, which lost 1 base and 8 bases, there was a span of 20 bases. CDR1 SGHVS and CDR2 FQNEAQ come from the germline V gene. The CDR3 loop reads CASSLGVVGRVQEKLFF. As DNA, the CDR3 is TGTGCCAGCAGCTTAGGGGTTGTCGGCAGGGTCCAGGAAAAACTGTTTTTT.

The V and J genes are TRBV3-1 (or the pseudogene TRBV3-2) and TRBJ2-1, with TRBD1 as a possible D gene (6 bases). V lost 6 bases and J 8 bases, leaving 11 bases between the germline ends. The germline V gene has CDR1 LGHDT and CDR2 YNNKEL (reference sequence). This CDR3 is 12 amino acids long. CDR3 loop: CASSPQGDEQFF. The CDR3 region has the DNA TGTGCCAGCAGTCCACAGGGCGATGAGCAGTTCTTC.

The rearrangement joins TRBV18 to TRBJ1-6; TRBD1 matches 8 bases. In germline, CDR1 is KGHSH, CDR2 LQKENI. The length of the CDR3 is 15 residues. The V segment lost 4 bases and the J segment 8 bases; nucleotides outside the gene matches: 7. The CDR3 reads CASSRDRGGDSPLHF. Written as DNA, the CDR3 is TGTGCCAGCTCACGCGACAGGGGTGGAGATTCACCCCTCCACTTT.

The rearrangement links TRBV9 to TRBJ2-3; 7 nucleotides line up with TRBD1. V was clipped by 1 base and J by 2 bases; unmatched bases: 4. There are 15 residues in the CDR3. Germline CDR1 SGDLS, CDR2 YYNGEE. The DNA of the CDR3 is TGTGCCAGCAGCGTATTGGGACAGCTCACAGATACGCAGTATTTT. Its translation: CASSVLGQLTDTQYF.

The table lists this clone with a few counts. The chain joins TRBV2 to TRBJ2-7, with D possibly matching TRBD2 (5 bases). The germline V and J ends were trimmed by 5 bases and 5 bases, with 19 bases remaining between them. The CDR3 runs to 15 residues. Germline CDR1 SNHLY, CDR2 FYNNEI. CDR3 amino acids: CASSPSLPGIHEQYF. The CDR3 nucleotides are TGTGCCAGCAGTCCCAGTCTACCGGGGATTCACGAGCAGTACTTC.

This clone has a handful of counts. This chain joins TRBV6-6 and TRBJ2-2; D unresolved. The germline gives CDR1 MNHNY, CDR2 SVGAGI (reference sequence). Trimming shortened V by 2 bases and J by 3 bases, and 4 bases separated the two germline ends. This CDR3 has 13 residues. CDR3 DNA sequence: TGTGCCAGCAGTTACGGAGACACCGGGGAGCTGTTTTTT. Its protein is CASSYGDTGELFF.

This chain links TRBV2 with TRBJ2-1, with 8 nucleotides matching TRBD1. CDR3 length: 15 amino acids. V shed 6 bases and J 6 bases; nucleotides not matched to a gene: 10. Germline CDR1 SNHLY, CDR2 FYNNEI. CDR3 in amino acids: CASRVGQGPLNEQFF. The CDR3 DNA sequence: TGTGCCAGCAGAGTAGGACAGGGCCCCCTCAATGAGCAGTTCTTC.

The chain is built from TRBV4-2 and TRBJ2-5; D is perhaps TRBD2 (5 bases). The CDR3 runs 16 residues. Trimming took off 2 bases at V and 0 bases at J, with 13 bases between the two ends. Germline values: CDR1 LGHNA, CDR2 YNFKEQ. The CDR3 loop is CASSQSIGMYQETQYF. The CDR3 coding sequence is TGTGCCAGCAGCCAATCCATCGGGATGTACCAAGAGACCCAGTACTTC.

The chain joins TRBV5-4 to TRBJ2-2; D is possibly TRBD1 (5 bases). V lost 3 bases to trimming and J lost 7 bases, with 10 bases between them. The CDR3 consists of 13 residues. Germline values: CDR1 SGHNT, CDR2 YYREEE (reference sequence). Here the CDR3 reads CASSYDSLGELFF. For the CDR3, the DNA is TGTGCCAGCAGCTACGACAGCCTCGGGGAGCTGTTTTTT.

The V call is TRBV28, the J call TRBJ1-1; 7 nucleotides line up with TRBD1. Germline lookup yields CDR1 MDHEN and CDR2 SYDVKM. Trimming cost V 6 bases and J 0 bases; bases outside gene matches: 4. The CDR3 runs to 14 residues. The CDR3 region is CASREGQLNTEAFF. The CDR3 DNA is TGTGCCAGCAGAGAGGGACAGTTGAACACTGAAGCTTTCTTT.

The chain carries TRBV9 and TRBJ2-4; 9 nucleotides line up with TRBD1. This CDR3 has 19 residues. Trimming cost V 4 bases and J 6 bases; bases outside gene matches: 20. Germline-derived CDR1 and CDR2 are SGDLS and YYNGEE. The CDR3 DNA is TGTGCCAGCAGCTCGACACAGGGGACAGGGTCTGGAACAGCAAACATTCAGTACTTC. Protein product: CASSSTQGTGSGTANIQYF.

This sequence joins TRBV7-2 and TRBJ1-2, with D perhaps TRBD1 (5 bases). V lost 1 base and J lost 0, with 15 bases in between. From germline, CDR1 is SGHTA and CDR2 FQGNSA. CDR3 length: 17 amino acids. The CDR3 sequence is CASSLVGLGPSNYGYTF. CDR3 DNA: TGTGCCAGCAGCTTAGTCGGGTTGGGGCCGTCTAACTATGGCTACACCTTC.

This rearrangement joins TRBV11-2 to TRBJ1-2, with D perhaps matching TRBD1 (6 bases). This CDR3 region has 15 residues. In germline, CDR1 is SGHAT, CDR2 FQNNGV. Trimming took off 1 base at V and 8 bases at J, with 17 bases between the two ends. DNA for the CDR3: TGTGCCAGCAGCTTAGGGACAGCCGCCATAGGAGGCTACACCTTC. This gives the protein CASSLGTAAIGGYTF.

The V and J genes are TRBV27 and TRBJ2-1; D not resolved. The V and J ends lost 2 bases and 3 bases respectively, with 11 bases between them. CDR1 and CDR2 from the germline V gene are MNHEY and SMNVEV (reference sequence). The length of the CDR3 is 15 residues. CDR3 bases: TGTGCCAGCAGTTTAGTGGCAGGCTTCTACAATGAGCAGTTCTTC. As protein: CASSLVAGFYNEQFF.

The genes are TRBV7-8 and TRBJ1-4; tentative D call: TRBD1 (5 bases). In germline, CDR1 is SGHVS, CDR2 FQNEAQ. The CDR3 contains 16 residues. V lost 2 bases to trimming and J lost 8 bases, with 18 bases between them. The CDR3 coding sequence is TGTGCCAGCAGCTTAAGTTTAGGCAGGGATAGGGAAAAACTGTTTTTT. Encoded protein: CASSLSLGRDREKLFF.

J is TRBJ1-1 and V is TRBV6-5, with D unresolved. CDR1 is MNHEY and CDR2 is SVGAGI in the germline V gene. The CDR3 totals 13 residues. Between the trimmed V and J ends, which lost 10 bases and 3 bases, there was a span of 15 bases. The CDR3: CATTPWRDTEAFF. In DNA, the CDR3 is TGTGCCACCACGCCTTGGAGGGACACTGAAGCTTTCTTT.

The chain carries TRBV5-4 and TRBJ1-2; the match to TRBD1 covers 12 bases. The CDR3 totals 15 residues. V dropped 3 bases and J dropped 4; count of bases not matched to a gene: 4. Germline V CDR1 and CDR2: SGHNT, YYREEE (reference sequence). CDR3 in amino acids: CASSSGTGGVYGYTF. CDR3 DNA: TGTGCCAGCAGCTCGGGGACAGGGGGCGTCTATGGCTACACCTTC. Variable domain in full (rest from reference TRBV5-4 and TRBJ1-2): ETGVTQSPTHLIKTRGQQVTLRCSSQSGHNTVSWYQQALGQGPQFIFQYYREEENGRGNFPPRFSGLQFPNYSSELNVNALELDDSALYLCASSSGTGGVYGYTFGSGTRLTVV.

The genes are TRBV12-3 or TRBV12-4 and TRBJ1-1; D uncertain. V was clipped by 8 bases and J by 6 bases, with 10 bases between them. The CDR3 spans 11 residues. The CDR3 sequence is CASSYLAEAFF. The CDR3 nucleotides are TGTGCCAGCTCCTATCTCGCTGAAGCTTTCTTT.

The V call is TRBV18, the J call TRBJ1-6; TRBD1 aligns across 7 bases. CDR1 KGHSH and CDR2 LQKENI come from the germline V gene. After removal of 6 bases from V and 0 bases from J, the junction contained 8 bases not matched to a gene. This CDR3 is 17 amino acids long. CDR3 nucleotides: TGTGCCAGCTCTCTGGACAGGTCCAGCTCCTATAATTCACCCCTCCACTTT. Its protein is CASSLDRSSSYNSPLHF.

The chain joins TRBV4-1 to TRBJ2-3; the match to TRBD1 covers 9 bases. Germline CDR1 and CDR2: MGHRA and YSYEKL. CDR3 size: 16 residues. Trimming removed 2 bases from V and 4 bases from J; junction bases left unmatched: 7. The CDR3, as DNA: TGCGCCAGCAGCCAAATACAGGGGGCCTTGGCAGATACGCAGTATTTT. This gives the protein CASSQIQGALADTQYF.

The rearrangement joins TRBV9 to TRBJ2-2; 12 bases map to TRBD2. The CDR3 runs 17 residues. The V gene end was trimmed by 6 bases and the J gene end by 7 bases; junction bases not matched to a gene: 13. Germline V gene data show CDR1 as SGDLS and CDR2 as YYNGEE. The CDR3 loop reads CASTSDRLAGAVGELFF. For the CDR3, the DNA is TGTGCCAGCACCTCCGACCGACTAGCGGGGGCTGTCGGGGAGCTGTTTTTT.